This paragraph reports one TCR beta chain. Everyone who took part was about 18 to 90 years old, and they came from about 25 US areas. This sample was included in a study of blood T cell repertoires in COVID-19. At the level of the study: T cells, B-cell-depleted T cells, or PBMCs supplied cDNA or gDNA.

Authors' processing steps: Estimation of nucleated cell counts was performed using reference gene primer amplification. Method: immunoSEQ multiplex PCR; TCRdb's copy keeps in-frame clones and lacks some. V, J and clone size were drawn from that table, and D and trimming were deduced from the DNA. Among around 170,000 clones listed, roughly nine tenths were seen once. Trimming removed 3 bases from V and 4 bases from J; junction bases left unmatched: 10. Germline assignment: CDR1 MDHEN and CDR2 SYDVKM. The CDR3 length is 16 residues. The chain uses TRBV28 and TRBJ1-2; TRBD1 matches at 8 bases. The sample taken for sequencing was PBMCs or T cells enriched from blood (not recorded which). The receptor's source is a woman aged 50 to 60 who had recovered from COVID-19. The CDR3 is CASSFSVARGPYGYTF. Here the CDR3 DNA reads TGTGCCAGCAGTTTCTCGGTCGCCAGGGGGCCCTATGGCTACACCTTC.